This TCR beta chain appears in the sequencing data of a study of T cells expressing NK-cell markers. In the study overall: Seven HCMV-seropositive donors and one seronegative donor made up the eight sequenced donors.

Germline V gene sequence: CDR1 SGHTA, CDR2 FQGNSA. The CDR3 spans 13 residues. As for this clonotype: The antigen is undetermined.

Broader study findings: The study found dominant NKG2C+ clonotypes at roughly 1.0-7.5% of CD8+ T cells in over 5 donors. Specificity for HCMV among expanded NKG2C+ T cell clones was not established. In several donors, these clonotypes also led the CD3+CD56-NKG2C+ fraction.

For each CDR3 protein, TCRdb gives one entry from its re-call of the 5' RACE reads, without DNA. This listing includes around 110,000 distinct CDR3 sequences. This chain joins TRBV7-2 and TRBJ2-3; the TRBD1 assignment by TCRdb is unverifiable without DNA. The receptor was derived from a woman between 18 and 75 years old in good health. The sample comprised blood T cells: a sorted CD56 or NKG2C T cell subset, CD4+ or CD8+ T cells, or bulk PBMC T cells (not recorded which). The CDR3 region is CASSLGSGHTQYF.